This is a list of T cell receptor beta chains from one sample in a study of cytomegalovirus exposure and HLA in healthy donors. Measured with immunoSEQ multiplex PCR; TCRdb has only the in-frame clones, and not every one. Here the sample spans some 100,000 clones, around three quarters being singletons. Sample: PBMCs. The receptors here all came from a woman in her forties or fifties in good health and CMV-seropositive. CDR3s include the opening cysteine and the closing phenylalanine or tryptophan.

v_call: TRBV25-1
j_call: TRBJ1-1
cdr3_aa: CASSVSTGAEAFF

v_call: TRBV6-6
j_call: TRBJ1-1
cdr3_aa: CASRGQGRPAFF

v_call: TRBV27
j_call: TRBJ1-3
cdr3_aa: CASSYSGGTGNTIYF

v_call: TRBV10-2
j_call: TRBJ1-2
cdr3_aa: CASSELGGAPGYTF

v_call: TRBV10-3
j_call: TRBJ1-2
cdr3_aa: CAISDGQGRDGYTF

v_call: TRBV10-2
j_call: TRBJ1-1
cdr3_aa: CASSQTGGRTEAFF

v_call: TRBV19
j_call: TRBJ2-3
cdr3_aa: CASNPLRGGGTDTQYF

v_call: TRBV15
j_call: TRBJ2-7
cdr3_aa: CATSRVAGYEQYF

v_call: TRBV6-6
j_call: TRBJ1-5
cdr3_aa: CASSYSGGNQPQHF

v_call: TRBV27
j_call: TRBJ2-7
cdr3_aa: CASRGFGTPNSPTYEQYF

v_call: TRBV9
j_call: TRBJ1-5
cdr3_aa: CASSASGGLGPQHF

v_call: TRBV6-1
j_call: TRBJ2-6
cdr3_aa: CASSKGGTGGLSRSGANVLTF

v_call: TRBV19
j_call: TRBJ1-1
cdr3_aa: CASDQQGVGTEAFF

v_call: TRBV14
j_call: TRBJ2-2
cdr3_aa: CASSQVKGGNTGELFF

v_call: TRBV9
j_call: TRBJ1-5
cdr3_aa: CASSFGIGGNQPQHF

v_call: TRBV7-9
j_call: TRBJ1-1
cdr3_aa: CASSLAAKNTEAFF

v_call: TRBV5-1
j_call: TRBJ1-1
cdr3_aa: CASSLGVEAFF

v_call: TRBV6-6
j_call: TRBJ1-2
cdr3_aa: CASSYDGDYGYTF

v_call: TRBV29-1
j_call: TRBJ2-1
cdr3_aa: CSPRRDLYNEQFF

v_call: TRBV7-9
j_call: TRBJ2-7
cdr3_aa: CSSSLEGGEQYF

v_call: TRBV14
j_call: TRBJ1-1
cdr3_aa: CASSPGFGNTEAFF

v_call: TRBV7-6
j_call: TRBJ2-7
cdr3_aa: CASSPPAGLGEQYF

v_call: TRBV7-8
j_call: TRBJ1-5
cdr3_aa: CASSLSGPGPNQPQHF

v_call: TRBV19
j_call: TRBJ1-2
cdr3_aa: CASKESRF

v_call: TRBV6-5
j_call: TRBJ1-6
cdr3_aa: CASNPGGTRSVALHF

v_call: TRBV7-9
j_call: TRBJ2-3
cdr3_aa: CSSSPRVDTQYF

v_call: TRBV7-3
j_call: TRBJ2-1
cdr3_aa: CASSSTVYNEQFF

v_call: TRBV9
j_call: TRBJ2-6
cdr3_aa: CASGQGGSSSGANVLTF

v_call: TRBV6-6
j_call: TRBJ1-1
cdr3_aa: CASSSGGNTEAFF

v_call: TRBV6-1
j_call: TRBJ2-1
cdr3_aa: CASSAGGSSYNEQFF

v_call: TRBV7-9
j_call: TRBJ1-1
cdr3_aa: CSSSPPGHKNTEAFF

v_call: TRBV11-3
j_call: TRBJ2-1
cdr3_aa: CASSLEGRRSYNEQFF

v_call: TRBV19
j_call: TRBJ2-1
cdr3_aa: CASSIEGELYNEQFF

v_call: TRBV2
j_call: TRBJ1-3
cdr3_aa: CASTGTGGAGNTIYF

v_call: TRBV14
j_call: TRBJ2-3
cdr3_aa: CASSLASDTQYF

v_call: TRBV6-5
j_call: TRBJ1-4
cdr3_aa: CASSSRQSTNEKLFF

v_call: TRBV2
j_call: TRBJ1-1
cdr3_aa: CASTLGENTEAFF

v_call: TRBV19
j_call: TRBJ1-5
cdr3_aa: CASSPRTGRDSNQPQHF

v_call: TRBV5-6
j_call: TRBJ2-2
cdr3_aa: CASSSPQGANTGELFF

v_call: TRBV6-1
j_call: TRBJ1-2
cdr3_aa: CASSYQGFYGYTF

v_call: TRBV7-9
j_call: TRBJ2-3
cdr3_aa: CASNALAASSTDTQYF

v_call: TRBV29-1
j_call: TRBJ1-2
cdr3_aa: CSVEDHLHYGYTF

v_call: TRBV5-1
j_call: TRBJ2-7
cdr3_aa: CASSLGPSGGSSYEQYF

v_call: TRBV4-1
j_call: TRBJ1-2
cdr3_aa: CASSHHQGANAYGYTF

v_call: TRBV5-1
j_call: TRBJ2-5
cdr3_aa: CASSPGQGMETQYF

v_call: TRBV9
j_call: TRBJ2-5
cdr3_aa: CASSVMSVGETQYF

v_call: TRBV7-2
j_call: TRBJ2-7
cdr3_aa: CASSRWGGLSYEQYF

v_call: TRBV25-1
j_call: TRBJ2-2
cdr3_aa: CASSRDSSNTGELFF

v_call: TRBV11-2
j_call: TRBJ1-1
cdr3_aa: CASSSLQGAGTEAFF

v_call: TRBV7-2
j_call: TRBJ2-1
cdr3_aa: CASSPPGGMGINEQFF

v_call: TRBV6-5
j_call: TRBJ1-1
cdr3_aa: CASSLVQGKAFF

v_call: TRBV27
j_call: TRBJ2-7
cdr3_aa: CASSGGVTRDEQYF

v_call: TRBV25-1
j_call: TRBJ1-2
cdr3_aa: CASSEYRVGSYGYTF

v_call: TRBV30
j_call: TRBJ2-7
cdr3_aa: CAWRGGGLASYEQYF

v_call: TRBV2
j_call: TRBJ1-1
cdr3_aa: CASKVSTGNTEAFF